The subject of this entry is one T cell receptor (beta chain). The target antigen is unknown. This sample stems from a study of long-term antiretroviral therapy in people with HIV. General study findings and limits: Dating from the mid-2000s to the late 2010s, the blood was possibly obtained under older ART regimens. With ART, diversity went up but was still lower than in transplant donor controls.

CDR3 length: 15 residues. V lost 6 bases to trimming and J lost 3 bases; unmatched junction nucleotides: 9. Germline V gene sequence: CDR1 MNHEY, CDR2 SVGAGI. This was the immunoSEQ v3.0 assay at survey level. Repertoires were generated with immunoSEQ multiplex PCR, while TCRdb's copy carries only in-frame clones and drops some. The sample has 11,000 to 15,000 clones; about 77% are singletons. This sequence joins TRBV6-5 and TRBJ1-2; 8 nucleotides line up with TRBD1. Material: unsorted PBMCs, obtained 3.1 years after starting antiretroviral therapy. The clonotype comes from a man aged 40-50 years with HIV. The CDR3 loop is CASSRDRGGHYGYTF. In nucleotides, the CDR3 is TGTGCCAGCAGCCGTGACAGGGGAGGGCACTATGGCTACACCTTC.